The 7 T cell receptor beta chains given below trace back to one sample, sequenced in a study of T cell responses to AZD1222 COVID-19 vaccine. Generated by immunoSEQ multiplex PCR, the TCRdb table keeps only in-frame clones and is missing some. The sample shows fewer than 90,000 clones, over 80% of them seen only once. Sequences were derived from peripheral blood, sampled 28 days after the second AZD1222 dose. The receptor source for this set is an adult who received the AZD1222 COVID-19 vaccine.

V is TRBV6-5 and J is TRBJ2-3; a weak D match, TRBD1 (5 bases). Germline lookup yields CDR1 MNHEY and CDR2 SVGAGI. This CDR3 contains 15 residues. V was trimmed by 5 bases and J by 1 base, leaving 13 bases between them. CDR3 sequence reads: CASSMGLGRTDTQYF. The CDR3 coding sequence is TGTGCCAGCAGTATGGGGCTAGGTCGCACAGATACGCAGTATTTT.

The chain uses TRBV5-1 and TRBJ2-4, with TRBD1 identical over 9 bases. This CDR3 has 19 residues. The germline V gene encodes CDR1 SGHRS and CDR2 YFSETQ. With V trimmed by 0 bases and J by 0 bases, 10 bases remained unmatched. CDR3 nucleotides: TGCGCCAGCAGCTTGGAGGTTTGGGGGACAGGGATAGCCAAAAACATTCAGTACTTC. Translation gives CASSLEVWGTGIAKNIQYF. Filled out from reference TRBV5-1 and TRBJ2-4, the complete variable domain reads KAGVTQTPRYLIKTRGQQVTLSCSPISGHRSVSWYQQTPGQGLQFLFEYFSETQRNKGNFPGRFSGRQFSNSRSEMNVSTLELGDSALYLCASSLEVWGTGIAKNIQYFGAGTRLSVL.

A few counts support this clone. The V and J genes are TRBV14 and TRBJ1-4, with D unresolved. The CDR3 spans 16 residues. Germline V gene sequence: CDR1 SGHDN, CDR2 FVKESK. Trimming pared 0 bases from V and 4 bases from J, leaving 12 bases between. Written as DNA, the CDR3 is TGTGCCAGCAGCCAAGATGATGGAGGCCTTAATGAAAAACTGTTTTTT. Translated: CASSQDDGGLNEKLFF.

This chain's CDR3 is CASSLEPGGSTDTQYF. CDR3 in DNA: TGTGCCAGCAGCTTAGAACCGGGGGGGAGCACAGATACGCAGTATTTT. This chain connects TRBV7-2 to TRBJ2-3; TRBD2 matches 8 bases. Germline V gene sequence: CDR1 SGHTA, CDR2 FQGNSA. V shed 1 base, J shed 0 bases, and the junction held 3 bases outside the gene matches. The CDR3 contains 16 residues. The complete variable domain, with remaining parts taken from reference TRBV7-2 and TRBJ2-3, reads GAGVSQSPSNKVTEKGKDVELRCDPISGHTALYWYRQSLGQGLEFLIYFQGNSAPDKSGLPSDRFSAERTGGSVSTLTIQRTQQEDSAVYLCASSLEPGGSTDTQYFGPGTRLTVL.

J is TRBJ1-4 and V is TRBV7-9, with 11 bases lining up with TRBD1. Germline CDR1 SEHNR, CDR2 FQNEAQ (reference sequence). After removal of 5 bases from V and 0 bases from J, the junction contained 8 bases not matched to a gene. The CDR3 consists of 18 residues. The CDR3 reads CASSAGTGGASTNEKLFF. DNA of the CDR3: TGTGCCAGCAGCGCCGGGACAGGGGGGGCCTCAACTAATGAAAAACTGTTTTTT. The full variable domain, with the rest looked up from reference TRBV7-9 and TRBJ1-4, is DTGVSQNPRHKITKRGQNVTFRCDPISEHNRLYWYRQTLGQGPEFLTYFQNEAQLEKSRLLSDRFSAERPKGSFSTLEIQRTEQGDSAMYLCASSAGTGGASTNEKLFFGSGTQLSVL.

This clone showed up just once. The CDR3 nucleotides read TGTGCCAGCAGTCTGACACCCTATAATTCACCCCTCCACTTT. Amino acid sequence: CASSLTPYNSPLHF. The chain uses TRBV27 and TRBJ1-6; no reliable D call. The CDR3 loop spans 14 amino acids. The germline V gene encodes CDR1 MNHEY and CDR2 SMNVEV (reference sequence). Trimming cost V 5 bases and J 2 bases, with 7 bases left between them.

The table lists this clone with a count of one. The gene calls are TRBV30 and TRBJ1-5, with TRBD1 identical over 7 bases. Germline CDR1 and CDR2: GTSNPN and SVGIG (reference sequence). The CDR3 runs to 14 residues. Trimming at V came to 1 base and at J to 1 base, leaving 1 base not matched to a gene. CDR3 protein: CAWSGDSSNQPQHF. As DNA, the CDR3 is TGTGCCTGGAGTGGGGACAGCAGCAATCAGCCCCAGCATTTT.